This T cell receptor (beta chain) was sequenced for a study of radiotherapy plus CTLA-4 blockade in lung cancer. About the study: Objective responses were observed in 15% to 20% of patients, and disease control was achieved by 30% to 40%.

On this clone itself: Its antigen is as yet unknown. Compared with germline, one end of the junction differs, possibly owing to a read error.

This table comes from immunoSEQ multiplex PCR, and its TCRdb copy is limited to in-frame clones, with some not included. The data show fewer than 55,000 clones, 70% to 90% seen once. Germline CDR1 and CDR2: SSHAT and FNYEAQ (reference sequence). The CDR3 extends over 12 amino acids. Study-wide points: In blood, after radiotherapy plus ipilimumab, tumor-derived TCR clones expanded.

With ipilimumab providing CTLA-4 blockade, focal radiation was administered to patients who had chemo-refractory metastatic non-small-cell lung cancer. J is TRBJ2-3 and V is TRBV7-7; unclear D gene. The sample in question was peripheral blood, obtained from a patient treated with radiotherapy plus ipilimumab. The clonotype originates from a human donor with non-small cell lung cancer whose response to radiotherapy plus ipilimumab could not be evaluated. The DNA for the CDR3 is TGTGCTAGCAGCTCTAGCACAGATACGCAGTATTTT. It encodes CASSSSTDTQYF.